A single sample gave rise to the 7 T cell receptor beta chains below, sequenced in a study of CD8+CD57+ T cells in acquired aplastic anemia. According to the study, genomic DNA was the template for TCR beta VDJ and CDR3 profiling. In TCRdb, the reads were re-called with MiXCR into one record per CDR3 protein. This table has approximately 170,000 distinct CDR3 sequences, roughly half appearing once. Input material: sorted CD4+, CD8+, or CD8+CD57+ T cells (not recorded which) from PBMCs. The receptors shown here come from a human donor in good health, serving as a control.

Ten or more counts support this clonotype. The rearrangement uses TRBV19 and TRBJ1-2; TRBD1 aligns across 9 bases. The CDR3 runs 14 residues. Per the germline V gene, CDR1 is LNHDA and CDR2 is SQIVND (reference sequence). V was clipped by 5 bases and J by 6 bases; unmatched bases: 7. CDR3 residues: CASSSDRGRHGYTF. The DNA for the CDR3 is TGTGCCAGTAGTTCAGACAGGGGGAGGCATGGCTACACCTTC. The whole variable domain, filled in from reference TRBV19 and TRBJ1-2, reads DGGITQSPKYLFRKEGQNVTLSCEQNLNHDAMYWYRQDPGQGLRLIYYSQIVNDFQKGDIAEGYSVSREKKESFPLTVTSAQKNPTAFYLCASSSDRGRHGYTFGSGTRLTVV.

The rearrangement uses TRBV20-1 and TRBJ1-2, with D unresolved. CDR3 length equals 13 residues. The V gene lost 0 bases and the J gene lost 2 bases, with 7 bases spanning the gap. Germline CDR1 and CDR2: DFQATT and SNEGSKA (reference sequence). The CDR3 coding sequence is TGCAGTGCTAGAGAGGAGGAGAACTATGGCTACACCTTC. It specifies CSAREEENYGYTF.

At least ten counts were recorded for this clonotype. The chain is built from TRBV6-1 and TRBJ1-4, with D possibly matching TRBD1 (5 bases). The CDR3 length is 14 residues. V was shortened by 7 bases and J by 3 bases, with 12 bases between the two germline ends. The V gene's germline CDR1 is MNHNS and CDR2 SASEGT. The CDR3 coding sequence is TGTGCCAGCATAGGAGGGGCATCTAATGAAAAACTGTTTTTT. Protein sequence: CASIGGASNEKLFF.

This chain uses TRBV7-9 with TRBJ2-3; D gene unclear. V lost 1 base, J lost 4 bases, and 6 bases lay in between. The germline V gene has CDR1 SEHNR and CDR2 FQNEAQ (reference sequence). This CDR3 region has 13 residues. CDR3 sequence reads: CASSLDCPDTQYF. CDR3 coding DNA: TGTGCCAGCAGCTTAGATTGCCCAGATACGCAGTATTTT.

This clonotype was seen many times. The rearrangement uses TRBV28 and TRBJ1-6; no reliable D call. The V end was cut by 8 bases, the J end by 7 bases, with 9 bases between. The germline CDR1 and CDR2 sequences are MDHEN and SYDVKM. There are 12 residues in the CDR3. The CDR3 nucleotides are TGTGCCAGCCAAGGTTGGAATTCACCCCTCCACTTT. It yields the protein CASQGWNSPLHF.

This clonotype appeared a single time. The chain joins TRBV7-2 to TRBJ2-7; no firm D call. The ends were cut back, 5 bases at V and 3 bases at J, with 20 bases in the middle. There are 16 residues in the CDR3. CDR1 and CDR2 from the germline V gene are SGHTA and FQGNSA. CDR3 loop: CASSQTAQRNLYEQYF. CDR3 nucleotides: TGTGCCAGCAGCCAGACGGCCCAGCGTAACCTCTACGAGCAGTACTTC.

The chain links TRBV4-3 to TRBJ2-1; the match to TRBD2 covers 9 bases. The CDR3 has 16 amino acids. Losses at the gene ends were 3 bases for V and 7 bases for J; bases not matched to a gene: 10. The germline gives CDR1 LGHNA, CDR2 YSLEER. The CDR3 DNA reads TGCGCCAGCAGCCATGAACCGGGACTAGCCAGAAATGAGCAGTTCTTC. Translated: CASSHEPGLARNEQFF.